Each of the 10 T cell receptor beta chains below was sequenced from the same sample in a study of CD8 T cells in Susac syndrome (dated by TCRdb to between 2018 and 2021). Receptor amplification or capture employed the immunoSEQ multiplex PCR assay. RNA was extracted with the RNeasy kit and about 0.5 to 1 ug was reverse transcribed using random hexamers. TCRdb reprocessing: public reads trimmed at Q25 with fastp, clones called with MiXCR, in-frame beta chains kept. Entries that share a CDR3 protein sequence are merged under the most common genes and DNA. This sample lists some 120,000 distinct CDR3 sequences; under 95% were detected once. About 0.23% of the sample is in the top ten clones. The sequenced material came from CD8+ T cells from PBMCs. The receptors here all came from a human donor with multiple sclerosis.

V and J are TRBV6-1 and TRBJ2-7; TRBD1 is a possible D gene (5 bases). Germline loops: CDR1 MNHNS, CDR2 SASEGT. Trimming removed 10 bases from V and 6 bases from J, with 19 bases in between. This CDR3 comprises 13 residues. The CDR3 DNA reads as TGTGCCACCCCTGGGATCAGGGCTGGCGAGCAGTACTTC. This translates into CATPGIRAGEQYF.

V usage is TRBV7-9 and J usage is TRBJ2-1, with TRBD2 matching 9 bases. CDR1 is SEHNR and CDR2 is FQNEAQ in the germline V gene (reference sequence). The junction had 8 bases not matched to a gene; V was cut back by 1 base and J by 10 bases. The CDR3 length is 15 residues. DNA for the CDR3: TGTGCCAGCAGCTTAGGGTTAGCGGGAGAGGACGAGCAGTTCTTC. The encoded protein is CASSLGLAGEDEQFF.

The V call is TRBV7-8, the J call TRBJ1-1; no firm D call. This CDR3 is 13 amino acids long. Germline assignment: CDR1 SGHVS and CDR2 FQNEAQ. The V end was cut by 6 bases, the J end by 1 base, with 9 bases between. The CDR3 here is CASRSPPNTEAFF. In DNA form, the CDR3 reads TGTGCCAGCAGATCCCCCCCGAACACTGAAGCTTTCTTT.

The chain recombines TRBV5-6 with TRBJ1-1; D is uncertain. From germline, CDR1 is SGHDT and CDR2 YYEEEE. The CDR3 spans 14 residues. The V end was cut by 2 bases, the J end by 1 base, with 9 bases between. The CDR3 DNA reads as TGTGCCAGCAGCTTCGGGGTGGGGAACACTGAAGCTTTCTTT. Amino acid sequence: CASSFGVGNTEAFF.

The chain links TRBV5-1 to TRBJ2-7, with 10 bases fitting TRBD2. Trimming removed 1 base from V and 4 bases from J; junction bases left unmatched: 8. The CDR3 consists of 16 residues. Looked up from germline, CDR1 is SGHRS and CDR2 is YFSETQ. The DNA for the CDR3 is TGCGCCAGCAGCTTGTCAAGCGGGAGGGATCTGTACGAGCAGTACTTC. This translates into CASSLSSGRDLYEQYF.

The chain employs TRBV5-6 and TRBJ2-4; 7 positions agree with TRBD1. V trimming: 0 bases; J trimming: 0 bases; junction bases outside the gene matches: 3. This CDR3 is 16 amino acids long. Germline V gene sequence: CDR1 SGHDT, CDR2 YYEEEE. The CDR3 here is CASSLETGLAKNIQYF. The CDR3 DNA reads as TGTGCCAGCAGCTTGGAGACAGGGTTAGCCAAAAACATTCAGTACTTC.

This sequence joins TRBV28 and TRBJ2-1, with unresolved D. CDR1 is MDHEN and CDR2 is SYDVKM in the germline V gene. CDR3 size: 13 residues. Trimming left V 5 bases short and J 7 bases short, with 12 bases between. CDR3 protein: CASSLRVENEQFF. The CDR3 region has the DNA TGTGCCAGCAGTCTAAGGGTAGAGAATGAGCAGTTCTTC.

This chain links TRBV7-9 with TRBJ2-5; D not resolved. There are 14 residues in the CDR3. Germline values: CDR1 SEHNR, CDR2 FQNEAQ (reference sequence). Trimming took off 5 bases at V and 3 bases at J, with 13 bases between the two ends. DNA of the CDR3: TGTGCCAGCAGCCCCCGGTTTGGGGAAGAGACCCAGTACTTC. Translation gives CASSPRFGEETQYF.

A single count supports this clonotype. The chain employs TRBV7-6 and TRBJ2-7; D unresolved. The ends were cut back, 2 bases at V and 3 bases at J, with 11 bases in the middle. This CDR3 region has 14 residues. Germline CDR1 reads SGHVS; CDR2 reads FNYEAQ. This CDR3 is CASSLSSADYEQYF. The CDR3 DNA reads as TGTGCCAGCAGCTTATCCTCAGCCGACTACGAGCAGTACTTC.

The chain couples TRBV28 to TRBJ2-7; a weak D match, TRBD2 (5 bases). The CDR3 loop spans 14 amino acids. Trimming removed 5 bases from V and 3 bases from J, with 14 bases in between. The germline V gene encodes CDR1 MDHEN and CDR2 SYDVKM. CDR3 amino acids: CASSPREGYYEQYF. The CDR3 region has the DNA TGTGCCAGCAGTCCCCGGGAAGGGTACTACGAGCAGTACTTC.